This T cell receptor beta chain was sequenced for a study of identical twins. Regarding the study as a whole: Reduced insertions were recorded for abundant cord blood beta clonotypes, with no such pattern in memory repertoires. Monozygotic twins shared more out-of-frame TCR alpha than recombination models predicted.

Each CDR3 protein is one row after TCRdb ran MiXCR on the 5' RACE reads. The top ten hold approximately 0.49% of the sample, which has approximately 550,000 distinct CDR3 sequences, approximately 20% seen once. This clonotype was counted ten times or more. Its antigen is not identified. Germline lookup yields CDR1 SGHTA and CDR2 FQGNSA. The CDR3 runs 14 residues. V was clipped by 2 bases and J by 14 bases; unmatched bases: 10. The same sample was also studied in work on yellow fever vaccine responses in identical twins.

The chain uses TRBV7-2 and TRBJ2-1; TRBD2 aligns across 9 bases. The clonotype originates from a woman aged 18-29 years in good health. Sequences were obtained from CD4+ T cells sorted from blood. In nucleotides, the CDR3 is TGTGCCAGCAGCTTAAATGGCGGGAGGGCTCAGAAGTTCTTC. It specifies CASSLNGGRAQKFF.